The following is a T cell receptor (beta chain) sequence with its context. What it recognizes is unknown. The data stem from a study of cytomegalovirus exposure and HLA in healthy donors. General study results and limits: Accurate predictions that matched the HLA-A and HLA-B alleles of most subjects were reportedly made from TCR beta sequences. The CMV antigen specificity of a few CMV-associated chains was confirmed through in vitro analysis. After further analysis at a later stage, roughly 15,000 TCR beta sequences were associated with HLA alleles at 0.05 false discovery rate.

The CDR3 runs to 14 residues. Losses at the gene ends were 6 bases for V and 6 bases for J; bases not matched to a gene: 8. Germline V gene data show CDR1 as MDHEN and CDR2 as SYDVKM. The PCR made use of 60 Vbeta and 13 Jbeta primers. Produced via immunoSEQ multiplex PCR; TCRdb's table is partial and in-frame only. Here the sample spans 150,000 to 200,000 clones, less than 80% being singletons. Sequenced sample: PBMCs. The genes are TRBV28 and TRBJ1-5; TRBD1 matches at 7 bases. The clonotype originates from a man in his forties in good health and CMV-seronegative. In DNA form, the CDR3 reads TGTGCCAGCAGGGAACAGGGGAACCCTCAGCCCCAGCATTTT. This gives the protein CASREQGNPQPQHF.